The 8 T cell receptor beta chains listed next were all sequenced from one sample in a study of esophageal squamous cell carcinoma under preoperative chemotherapy. TCRdb processed the PCR reads anew with MiXCR; each CDR3 protein has one entry. The sample lists about 16,000 distinct CDR3 sequences, around 45% seen once, with about 27% in the top ten. Time point indicated: before preoperative PTX-NDP chemotherapy. Sampling was carried out from a patient given preoperative chemotherapy. The receptor source for this set is a human donor with esophageal squamous cell carcinoma. The donor label of this sample is uncertain.

This clonotype was seen a handful of times. This chain connects TRBV5-1 to TRBJ2-1; maybe TRBD2 (6 bases). Matching the DNA end better, TRBJ2-7 makes the J call doubtful. Germline V gene data show CDR1 as SGHRS and CDR2 as YFSETQ. The CDR3 is made up of 14 amino acids. CDR3 residues: CASSSGGRGDEQYF. The CDR3 nucleotides are TGCGCCAGCAGCTCCGGGGGTCGGGGAGATGAGCAGTACTTC.

This sequence joins TRBV12-3 or TRBV12-4 and TRBJ2-7; D could derive from TRBD1 or TRBD2 (5 bases each). This CDR3 region has 12 residues. The V and J ends lost 11 bases and 2 bases respectively, with 13 bases between them. In nucleotides, the CDR3 is TGTGCCTCGGGGCAGGGAACCTACGAGCAGTACTTC. It encodes CASGQGTYEQYF.

The CDR3 sequence is CASSRRTGPGYEQYF. The CDR3 DNA reads TGTGCCAGCAGTCGTCGGACGGGTCCGGGTTACGAGCAGTACTTC. V gene TRBV6-1 combines with J gene TRBJ2-7, with no clear D. Deletions cut 5 bases from V and 4 bases from J, with 18 bases between. This CDR3 is built from 15 residues. Per germline, CDR1 MNHNS and CDR2 SASEGT.

This chain uses TRBV12-3 or TRBV12-4 with TRBJ2-6, with 9 bases matching TRBD1. V lost 3 bases and J lost 0; bases outside the gene matches: 6. The CDR3 is 18 residues long. Here the CDR3 reads CASSLMGTGPSGANVLTF. Written as DNA, the CDR3 is TGTGCCAGCAGTTTGATGGGGACAGGGCCCTCTGGGGCCAACGTCCTGACTTTC.

There are a few counts of this clonotype. The chain couples TRBV7-2 to TRBJ2-2; 7 bases are shared with TRBD2. The CDR3 length is 18 residues. Germline V CDR1 and CDR2: SGHTA, FQGNSA. With 2 bases clipped from V and 4 bases from J, the junction kept 13 bases outside the gene matches. In nucleotides, the CDR3 is TGTGCCAGCAGCTTAAAACTTCAGCGGGACCCCTTCACCGGGGAGCTGTTTTTT. Its protein product is CASSLKLQRDPFTGELFF. The full variable domain, completed using reference TRBV7-2 and TRBJ2-2, is GAGVSQSPSNKVTEKGKDVELRCDPISGHTALYWYRQSLGQGLEFLIYFQGNSAPDKSGLPSDRFSAERTGGSVSTLTIQRTQQEDSAVYLCASSLKLQRDPFTGELFFGEGSRLTVL.

This chain uses TRBV5-6 with TRBJ2-5; 15 bases map to TRBD2. The germline V gene has CDR1 SGHDT and CDR2 YYEEEE. The length of the CDR3 is 18 residues. The trim removed 3 bases at V and 0 bases at J, leaving 6 bases unmatched. CDR3 DNA: TGTGCCAGCAGCTCGGGGGGACTAGCGGGAGGAGACCAAGAGACCCAGTACTTC. Its translation: CASSSGGLAGGDQETQYF.

The chain recombines TRBV7-2 with TRBJ2-4; D possibly corresponds to TRBD2 (6 bases). The V and J ends lost 3 bases and 13 bases respectively, with 25 bases between them. This CDR3 spans 16 amino acids. Germline lookup yields CDR1 SGHTA and CDR2 FQGNSA. CDR3 sequence (DNA): TGTGCCAGCAGCTTCGCGGGGCGGCTAGCCACAAACACGCAGTACTTC. Translated: CASSFAGRLATNTQYF.

This clonotype was observed a handful of times. V is TRBV6-1 and J is TRBJ2-3, with 7 bases that match TRBD1. The CDR3 runs 16 residues. J was trimmed by 8 bases and V by 2 bases; bases with no gene match: 13. Germline V gene data show CDR1 as MNHNS and CDR2 as SASEGT. CDR3 residues: CASSERTGSSSGTQYF. The CDR3 DNA reads as TGTGCCAGCAGTGAAAGGACAGGTTCGTCGTCCGGTACGCAGTATTTT.